This T cell receptor (beta chain) was identified in a study of control samples from healthy donors and cancer patients. This clone was found many times. Trimming removed 5 bases at V and 1 base at J, with 5 bases between. Germline assignment: CDR1 LNHDA and CDR2 SQIVND (reference sequence). This CDR3 spans 12 amino acids. Using immunoSEQ multiplex PCR, the repertoire was profiled, and TCRdb retains in-frame clones only, with some absent. The sample holds 90,000 to 100,000 clones, approximately 81% seen once. This TCR was sampled from a woman aged 25 to 45 in good health. The chain joins TRBV19 to TRBJ1-1, with no clear D. Sequencing was done on a sample of blood. Here the CDR3 reads CASSYPNTEAFF. The CDR3 region has the DNA TGTGCCAGTAGTTACCCGAACACTGAAGCTTTCTTT.